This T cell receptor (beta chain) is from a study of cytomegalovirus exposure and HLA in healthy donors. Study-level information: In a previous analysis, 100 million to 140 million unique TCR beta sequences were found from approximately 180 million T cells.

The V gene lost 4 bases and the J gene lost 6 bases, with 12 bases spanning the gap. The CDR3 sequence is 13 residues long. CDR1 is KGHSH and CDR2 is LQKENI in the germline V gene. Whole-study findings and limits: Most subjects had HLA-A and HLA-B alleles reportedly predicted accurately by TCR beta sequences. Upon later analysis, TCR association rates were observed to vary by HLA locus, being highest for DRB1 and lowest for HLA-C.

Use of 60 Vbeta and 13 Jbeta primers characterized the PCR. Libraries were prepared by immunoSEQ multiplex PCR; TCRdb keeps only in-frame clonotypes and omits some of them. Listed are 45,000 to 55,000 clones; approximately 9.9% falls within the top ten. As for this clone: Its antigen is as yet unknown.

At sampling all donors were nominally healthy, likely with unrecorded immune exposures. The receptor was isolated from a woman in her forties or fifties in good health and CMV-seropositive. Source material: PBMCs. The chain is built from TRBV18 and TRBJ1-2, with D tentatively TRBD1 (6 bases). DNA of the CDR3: TGTGCCAGCTCACGACAGGCTGGGGATGGCTACACCTTC. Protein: CASSRQAGDGYTF.